A single T cell receptor beta chain is shown here with its context. Its antigen remains unidentified. In TCRdb, the reads were re-called with MiXCR into one record per CDR3 protein. The sample shows 490,000 or so distinct CDR3 sequences, approximately 11% of them seen only once. These data belong to a study of T cell repertoires in cytomegalovirus infection. Study information: Indications of both CMV infection and matching HLA type were provided by public TCR beta signatures.

Findings and limits, study-wide: CMV-specific HLA-C-restricted TCR beta clonotypes dominated the ex vivo response.

The receptor was isolated from a human donor in good health (CMV status not recorded). Some clones in this sample may be carry-over from other donors' samples. The sample was PBMCs.

The CDR3 loop is CASSSITGSGETQYF. CDR3 nucleotide sequence: TGTGCCAGCAGCTCCATCACGGGGAGTGGGGAGACCCAGTACTTC. The chain couples TRBV7-9 to TRBJ2-5, with D maybe TRBD2 (5 bases). Trimming pared 4 bases from V and 5 bases from J, leaving 17 bases between. This CDR3 is 15 amino acids long. Germline V gene sequence: CDR1 SEHNR, CDR2 FQNEAQ (reference sequence). Based on the CDR3 plus reference TRBV7-9 and TRBJ2-5, the full variable domain is DTGVSQNPRHKITKRGQNVTFRCDPISEHNRLYWYRQTLGQGPEFLTYFQNEAQLEKSRLLSDRFSAERPKGSFSTLEIQRTEQGDSAMYLCASSSITGSGETQYFGPGTRLLVL.